This TCR beta chain was documented in a study of T cells in Graves' hyperthyroidism and ophthalmopathy. Amplified TCR beta CDR3 regions derived from RNA transcripts. First-round RT-PCR with HTBI primers amplified the TCR CDR3 region. TCRdb passed the multiplex PCR reads through MiXCR, listing each CDR3 protein once. The table lists approximately 530,000 distinct CDR3 sequences, approximately 15% of them singletons. This CDR3 region has 15 residues. V lost 0 bases to trimming and J lost 0 bases, with 9 bases between them. Germline V CDR1 and CDR2: MNHEY, SMNVEV (reference sequence). This clonotype came up many times. Antigen specificity is unknown. General study findings and limits: Most expanded thyroid clonotypes above 0.001 recurred in blood.

V and J are TRBV27 and TRBJ2-7; the D is unclear. Sequencing was done on a sample of blood. This clonotype was obtained from a woman aged 18-35 years with Graves' hyperthyroidism. CDR3 in amino acids: CASSLSGVSSYEQYF. CDR3 DNA sequence: TGTGCCAGCAGTTTATCCGGAGTCAGCTCCTACGAGCAGTACTTC.